These 17 T cell receptor beta chains share one sample of origin, sequenced in a study of T-cell reconstitution after alpha-beta-depleted transplantation in children. The TCRbeta library incorporated unique molecular identifiers. TCRdb analysed the PCR reads with MiXCR anew, one entry per CDR3 protein. This sample has around 52,000 distinct CDR3 sequences, with about 5% found just once. The sample consisted of PBMCs, mostly from graft donor cells, taken 60 days after TCRalphabeta/CD19-depleted stem cell transplant. The receptors come from a female patient aged 2-9 years who had a stem cell transplant for aplastic anemia, so the T cells may come from the graft donor.

This clonotype has more than one count but fewer than ten. V usage is TRBV28 and J usage is TRBJ2-7; D unclear. CDR3 length: 13 amino acids. V was cut by 4 bases and J by 3 bases, with 10 bases left in between. Germline V gene data show CDR1 as MDHEN and CDR2 as SYDVKM. In nucleotides, the CDR3 is TGTGCCAGCAGTTCGGCCAGGAACTACGAGCAGTACTTC. This gives the protein CASSSARNYEQYF.

This clonotype was counted many times. This CDR3 reads CASSAGTGQETQYF. CDR3 DNA sequence: TGTGCCAGCAGTGCCGGGACGGGACAAGAGACCCAGTACTTC. The chain has TRBV12-3 or TRBV12-4 and TRBJ2-5; tentatively, D is TRBD1 or TRBD2 (5 bases each). Trimming pared 5 bases from V and 2 bases from J, leaving 12 bases between. This CDR3 comprises 14 residues.

This clonotype appeared many times. The chain links TRBV7-8 to TRBJ1-1; 12 bases align to TRBD1. The germline V gene encodes CDR1 SGHVS and CDR2 FQNEAQ. Losses at the gene ends were 4 bases for V and 11 bases for J; bases not matched to a gene: 5. CDR3 length: 13 amino acids. CDR3 loop: CASSSGQGAKAFF. CDR3 DNA: TGTGCCAGCAGCTCGGGACAGGGGGCTAAGGCTTTCTTT.

In its sample, this clonotype was seen many times. The V gene is TRBV9, the J gene TRBJ1-2, with D maybe TRBD1 (6 bases). The CDR3 length is 15 residues. V lost 0 bases and J lost 2, with 11 bases in between. Germline V gene data show CDR1 as SGDLS and CDR2 as YYNGEE. The CDR3 region is CASSVGWQGNYGYTF. CDR3 nucleotide sequence: TGTGCCAGCAGCGTAGGTTGGCAGGGGAACTATGGCTACACCTTC.

This clonotype was seen at least ten times. The V call is TRBV9, the J call TRBJ2-7; tentatively, D is TRBD1 or TRBD2 (6 bases each). V lost 3 bases, J lost 7 bases, and 20 bases lay in between. In germline, CDR1 is SGDLS, CDR2 YYNGEE. This CDR3 spans 15 amino acids. Here the CDR3 reads CASSGGGPWGLEQYF. CDR3 nucleotides: TGTGCCAGCAGCGGTGGGGGGCCTTGGGGATTGGAGCAGTACTTC.

This clonotype was seen many times. The CDR3 DNA reads TGTGCCAGCTGTCTATCGACGAGGTTGGCTGAGCAGTTCTTC. Translated, it gives CASCLSTRLAEQFF. The rearrangement uses TRBV25-1 and TRBJ2-1; D not resolved. The CDR3 spans 14 residues. V was trimmed by 8 bases and J by 9 bases, leaving 20 bases between them. Germline lookup yields CDR1 MGHDK and CDR2 SYGVNS.

In its sample, this clonotype was seen many times. The V gene is TRBV3-1, the J gene TRBJ1-1, with TRBD1 matching over 7 bases. The V and J ends lost 4 bases and 6 bases, in that order; junction bases with no gene match: 5. Germline CDR1 and CDR2: LGHDT and YNNKEL (reference sequence). The length of the CDR3 is 13 residues. The CDR3 loop reads CASSLGQAPEAFF. CDR3 in DNA: TGTGCCAGCAGCCTCGGACAGGCCCCTGAAGCTTTCTTT.

This clonotype was counted ten times or more. This chain connects TRBV10-3 to TRBJ2-7; possible D gene TRBD2, 5 bases. V lost 3 bases and J lost 0, with 12 bases in between. The CDR3 is made up of 15 amino acids. CDR1 is ENHRY and CDR2 is SYGVKD in the germline V gene. CDR3 in amino acids: CAISDTGSYSYEQYF. Here the CDR3 DNA reads TGTGCCATCAGTGATACGGGGTCTTACTCCTACGAGCAGTACTTC.

V gene TRBV30 combines with J gene TRBJ2-1; D is possibly TRBD2 (6 bases). The ends were cut back, 2 bases at V and 0 bases at J, with 11 bases in the middle. The germline V gene has CDR1 GTSNPN and CDR2 SVGIG (reference sequence). This CDR3 has 15 amino acids. The CDR3: CAWSKDYASYNEQFF. Written as DNA, the CDR3 is TGTGCCTGGAGTAAGGACTACGCCTCCTACAATGAGCAGTTCTTC.

In its sample, this clonotype was seen a few times. This chain uses TRBV19 with TRBJ2-7; a possible D gene is TRBD2 (6 bases). Looked up from germline, CDR1 is LNHDA and CDR2 is SQIVND (reference sequence). The CDR3 contains 13 residues. V lost 7 bases to trimming and J lost 6 bases, with 16 bases between them. The CDR3 DNA is TGTGCCAGTAAGGAGGAGGGATTCTCCGAGCAGTACTTC. Its translation: CASKEEGFSEQYF. Full variable domain (remainder filled in from reference TRBV19 and TRBJ2-7): DGGITQSPKYLFRKEGQNVTLSCEQNLNHDAMYWYRQDPGQGLRLIYYSQIVNDFQKGDIAEGYSVSREKKESFPLTVTSAQKNPTAFYLCASKEEGFSEQYFGPGTRLTVT.

Within the sample, this clonotype is medium-sized (0.01 to 0.1%). The rearrangement joins TRBV15 to TRBJ1-4; D is ambiguous. CDR1 and CDR2 (germline): LNHNV, YYDKDF (reference sequence). The CDR3 totals 15 residues. V dropped 5 bases and J dropped 7 bases, with 17 bases sitting between them. CDR3 nucleotide sequence: TGTGCCACCAGCTCAGAACGCACCCGCGGTGAAAAACTGTTTTTT. Translating it yields CATSSERTRGEKLFF.

With regard to this clonotype: At one end the junction does not follow the germline gene, possibly because of a read error. The genes are TRBV7-3 and TRBJ1-2, with 9 bases that match TRBD1. The CDR3 consists of 15 residues. CDR1 is SGHTA and CDR2 is FQGTGA in the germline V gene. This CDR3 is CASSLTGTGSNGYTF. As DNA, the CDR3 is TGTGCCAGCAGCCTAACCGGGACAGGGAGTAATGGCTACACCTTC.

This clonotype was seen repeatedly, ten times or more. V and J are TRBV20-1 and TRBJ2-3; TRBD2 aligns across 9 bases. This CDR3 region has 15 residues. V dropped 6 bases and J dropped 1; count of bases not matched to a gene: 8. The germline gives CDR1 DFQATT, CDR2 SNEGSKA (reference sequence). For the CDR3, the DNA is TGCAGTGCCCTCGGCGGGAGGGCCCGCACAGATACGCAGTATTTT. Its translation is CSALGGRARTDTQYF.

This clonotype was found many times. V usage is TRBV12-3 or TRBV12-4 and J usage is TRBJ2-3, with 12 bases aligning to TRBD2. CDR3 length: 18 amino acids. V gave up 8 bases and J gave up 0 bases; unmatched junction bases: 12. The CDR3 nucleotides read TGTGCCAGCGGCAGGGGACTAGCGGGTGAACTGAGCACAGATACGCAGTATTTT. This gives the protein CASGRGLAGELSTDTQYF.

In this sample, this clonotype turned up many times. The chain is built from TRBV4-2 and TRBJ2-3, with D tentatively TRBD2 (6 bases). The germline V gene encodes CDR1 LGHNA and CDR2 YNFKEQ. Trimming removed 1 base from V and 1 base from J, with 6 bases in between. CDR3 size: 14 residues. DNA of the CDR3: TGTGCCAGCAGCCAAGCTAGCGGCACAGATACGCAGTATTTT. It is translated as CASSQASGTDTQYF.

The rearrangement joins TRBV6-1 to TRBJ1-1; D uncertain. V was trimmed by 6 bases and J by 0 bases, leaving 11 bases between them. Per germline, CDR1 MNHNS and CDR2 SASEGT. This CDR3 region has 14 residues. The DNA for the CDR3 is TGTGCCAGCAGAAGAGAAGGGATGAACACTGAAGCTTTCTTT. This encodes CASRREGMNTEAFF.

The chain combines TRBV5-1 with TRBJ2-1; no definite D call. The CDR3 sequence is 11 residues long. V was pared by 0 bases and J by 7 bases, with 2 bases between. Germline V gene sequence: CDR1 SGHRS, CDR2 YFSETQ. In nucleotides, the CDR3 is TGCGCCAGCAGCTTGGCTAATGAGCAGTTCTTC. Amino acid sequence: CASSLANEQFF.